The 11 T cell receptor beta chains listed next were all sequenced from one sample in a study of blood T cell repertoires in COVID-19. Only in-frame clones appear in the TCRdb table, and some are missing; sequencing was by immunoSEQ multiplex PCR. The data show about 67,000 clones, around nine tenths seen once. Sequenced material: peripheral blood. Source of these receptors: a woman aged 60 to 75 with acute or convalescent COVID-19.

V is TRBV12-3 or TRBV12-4 and J is TRBJ2-5, with D maybe TRBD2 (7 bases). Trimming cost V 3 bases and J 5 bases, with 10 bases left between them. This CDR3 region has 13 residues. The DNA of the CDR3 is TGTGCCAGCAGTTTGGGGGGGCAGGAGACCCAGTACTTC. It specifies CASSLGGQETQYF.

The rearrangement uses TRBV7-5 and TRBJ2-2; no DNA check was done on the table's D call, TRBD1. TRBV7-5 is annotated as a pseudogene. The length of the CDR3 is 18 residues. The CDR3 spells CVRSLARPIQERTGELFF. As DNA, the CDR3 is TGTGTCAGAAGCTTAGCCCGGCCCATTCAGGAACGGACCGGGGAGCTGTTTTTT.

This chain links TRBV24-1 with TRBJ1-5; D is undetermined. CDR1 and CDR2 from the germline V gene are KGHDR and SFDVKD. The CDR3 contains 15 residues. V was clipped by 3 bases and J by 2 bases, with 10 bases between them. The CDR3 spells CATSDSGTGNQPQHF. The CDR3 region has the DNA TGTGCCACCAGTGATAGTGGCACAGGCAATCAGCCCCAGCATTTT.

The V gene is TRBV5-4, the J gene TRBJ2-5; no firm D call. Germline CDR1 SGHNT, CDR2 YYREEE (reference sequence). The V gene lost 3 bases and the J gene lost 5 bases, with 17 bases spanning the gap. The length of the CDR3 is 15 residues. CDR3 region: CASSSPSLKLETQYF. Written as DNA, the CDR3 is TGTGCCAGCAGCTCGCCCTCTCTAAAGTTGGAGACCCAGTACTTC. Full variable domain (rest looked up from reference TRBV5-4 and TRBJ2-5): ETGVTQSPTHLIKTRGQQVTLRCSSQSGHNTVSWYQQALGQGPQFIFQYYREEENGRGNFPPRFSGLQFPNYSSELNVNALELDDSALYLCASSSPSLKLETQYFGPGTRLLVL.

The chain is built from TRBV7-2 and TRBJ2-1; D is possibly TRBD2 (6 bases). The CDR3 consists of 16 residues. Trimming left V 1 base short and J 6 bases short, with 16 bases between. CDR1 SGHTA and CDR2 FQGNSA come from the germline V gene. In DNA form, the CDR3 reads TGTGCCAGCAGCTTAGGGGGTAGCGGTTGGGGCAATGAGCAGTTCTTC. Translating gives CASSLGGSGWGNEQFF.

V is TRBV11-2 and J is TRBJ1-1, with TRBD1 matching over 10 bases. The germline V gene encodes CDR1 SGHAT and CDR2 FQNNGV. V was clipped by 3 bases and J by 5 bases; unmatched bases: 15. This CDR3 has 18 residues. The CDR3 loop reads CASSFHLIDRGPRTEAFF. In DNA form, the CDR3 reads TGTGCCAGCAGCTTCCATCTCATTGACAGGGGGCCCAGGACTGAAGCTTTCTTT.

This clone appeared a single time. V and J are TRBV27 and TRBJ2-1; 10 nucleotides match TRBD2. Germline values: CDR1 MNHEY, CDR2 SMNVEV (reference sequence). The junction had 20 bases not matched to a gene; V was cut back by 5 bases and J by 7 bases. The CDR3 is 19 residues long. The CDR3 DNA reads as TGTGCCAGCAGTCTCCAGACTAGCGGGTACCCCAGGTATCCGAATGAGCAGTTCTTC. It yields the protein CASSLQTSGYPRYPNEQFF.

The rearrangement links TRBV11-3 to TRBJ2-1; D unresolved. This CDR3 spans 15 amino acids. V lost 2 bases and J lost 5, with 13 bases in between. Germline lookup yields CDR1 SGHNT and CDR2 YENEEA. CDR3 amino acids: CASSLTGLKNNEQFF. The CDR3 DNA reads TGTGCCAGCAGCTTAACGGGTCTAAAGAACAATGAGCAGTTCTTC.

In DNA, the CDR3 is TGTGCCAGCCAATACGACCCCAGCGGGAGTTTCGGTGAGCAGTTCTTC. It is translated as CASQYDPSGSFGEQFF. The V and J genes are TRBV2 and TRBJ2-1; 8 bases line up with TRBD2. The CDR3 covers 16 residues. Trimming removed 8 bases from V and 9 bases from J; junction bases left unmatched: 18. The germline gives CDR1 SNHLY, CDR2 FYNNEI.

This clone showed up just once. The V call is TRBV6-6, the J call TRBJ1-6; possibly TRBD1 for D (6 bases). Trimming pared 6 bases from V and 4 bases from J, leaving 13 bases between. CDR3 size: 15 residues. Per the germline V gene, CDR1 is MNHNY and CDR2 is SVGAGI (reference sequence). CDR3 sequence: CASRNRDTYNSPLHF. CDR3 sequence (DNA): TGTGCCAGCAGGAACCGGGACACTTATAATTCACCCCTCCACTTT.

The chain combines TRBV2 with TRBJ1-4; 8 positions agree with TRBD1. Losses at the gene ends were 1 base for V and 7 bases for J; bases not matched to a gene: 5. CDR1 and CDR2 (germline): SNHLY, FYNNEI. This CDR3 is 15 amino acids long. As DNA, the CDR3 is TGTGCCAGCAGTGAAGAGACAGGGGCGGGTGAAAAACTGTTTTTT. Its protein is CASSEETGAGEKLFF.